This T cell receptor beta chain derives from a study of cytomegalovirus exposure and HLA in healthy donors. Assay: immunoSEQ multiplex PCR; the TCRdb copy retains only in-frame clones and omits some. The sample records some 340,000 clones, about 85% being singletons. Study-level findings and limits: Three CMV-associated chains were confirmed in vitro to be specific for CMV antigens. While the bulk of TCR sequences proved rare, some public TCRs turned up in many donors.

Concerning this clone itself: Its specificity is unknown.

Sequenced input: PBMCs. The source of this sequence is a woman aged 25 to 39 in good health and CMV-seropositive.

CDR3 sequence reads: CASSRSGTENSPLHF. CDR3 nucleotide sequence: TGTGCCAGCTCACGCTCCGGGACAGAAAATTCACCCCTCCACTTT. The V and J genes are TRBV18 and TRBJ1-6; TRBD1 aligns across 7 bases. CDR3 length: 15 amino acids. The germline gives CDR1 KGHSH, CDR2 LQKENI. With 4 bases clipped from V and 7 bases from J, the junction kept 7 bases outside the gene matches.